These 15 T cell receptor beta chains originate from one sample sequenced in a study of post-analysis software for immune sequencing data. The TCR beta cDNA libraries carried unique molecular identifiers. TCRdb independently ran MiXCR on the PCR reads; one entry per CDR3 protein. The repertoire holds hundreds of thousands of distinct CDR3 sequences, with 25% to 30% as singletons. Points from the study as a whole: TRBV5-6, TRBV5-1 and TRBV20-1 were among 4 or 5 TRBV segments more frequent in patients than controls.

These receptors are not linked to any known antigen. Material for sequencing was blood. Every receptor here comes from a girl aged 10 to 17 with multiple sclerosis.

This clonotype was observed a few times. The rearrangement uses TRBV5-1 and TRBJ2-5, with a weak D call TRBD2 (5 bases). The CDR3 is 13 residues long. Looked up from germline, CDR1 is SGHRS and CDR2 is YFSETQ. V was pared by 0 bases and J by 6 bases, with 9 bases between. CDR3: CASSLAGGQTQYF. The CDR3 bases are TGCGCCAGCAGCTTGGCGGGCGGGCAGACCCAGTACTTC.

The V and J genes are TRBV20-1 and TRBJ1-6; a possible D gene is TRBD1 (6 bases). Between the trimmed V and J ends, which lost 6 bases and 7 bases, there was a span of 13 bases. Per germline, CDR1 DFQATT and CDR2 SNEGSKA (reference sequence). This CDR3 has 13 amino acids. CDR3 amino acids: CSANRVENSPLHF. CDR3 sequence (DNA): TGCAGTGCGAACAGGGTCGAGAATTCACCCCTCCACTTT.

This sequence joins TRBV20-1 and TRBJ1-6; 7 bases align to TRBD1. Looked up from germline, CDR1 is DFQATT and CDR2 is SNEGSKA (reference sequence). V was clipped by 7 bases and J by 7 bases; unmatched bases: 13. This CDR3 is built from 15 residues. The CDR3 DNA follows: TGCAGTGTTACCAATTTCCAAGGGGGCAATTCACCCCTCCACTTT. Amino acid sequence: CSVTNFQGGNSPLHF.

The V gene is TRBV7-9, the J gene TRBJ2-7; the match to TRBD1 covers 8 bases. Trimming cost V 5 bases and J 5 bases; bases outside gene matches: 5. Per germline, CDR1 SEHNR and CDR2 FQNEAQ (reference sequence). The CDR3 is 13 amino acids. The CDR3 bases are TGTGCCAGCAGCACTACAGGGGGTAACGAGCAGTACTTC. Amino acids: CASSTTGGNEQYF.

The rearrangement uses TRBV10-3 and TRBJ2-1; D is uncertain. Trimming removed 0 bases at V and 4 bases at J, with 10 bases between. This CDR3 has 15 amino acids. CDR1 ENHRY and CDR2 SYGVKD come from the germline V gene. The CDR3 DNA reads as TGTGCCATCAGTGAGTCTGACAACTTTTACAATGAGCAGTTCTTC. As protein: CAISESDNFYNEQFF.

This clonotype was detected only a few times. The chain joins TRBV12-3 or TRBV12-4 to TRBJ2-4; D remains ambiguous. The tail of the sequence fits TRBJ2-7 better, so the J call may be wrong. This CDR3 has 12 amino acids. The CDR3 DNA reads as TGTGCCAGCAGTTTAAATCTTAGCGAGCAGTACTTC. Its protein product is CASSLNLSEQYF.

This chain connects TRBV27 to TRBJ2-4, with D perhaps assigned TRBD1 or TRBD2 (7 bases each). The V end lost 6 bases, the J end lost 8 bases, and 23 bases lay between the germline ends. The CDR3 covers 16 residues. Germline V gives CDR1 MNHEY, CDR2 SMNVEV (reference sequence). CDR3 sequence reads: CASSLRRGRGGDIQYF. DNA of the CDR3: TGTGCCAGCAGCCTGAGGCGGGGCAGGGGGGGGGACATTCAGTACTTC.

In regard to this clonotype: A read error may explain this, as a much larger clone is one base away. J is TRBJ1-2 and V is TRBV4-1; D unresolved. The CDR3 extends over 12 amino acids. Trimming took off 1 base at V and 7 bases at J, with 7 bases between the two ends. Germline V gives CDR1 MGHRA, CDR2 YSYEKL. The CDR3 region is CASSQAGPGYTF. The CDR3 bases are TGCGCCAGCAGCCAAGCAGGACCTGGCTACACCTTC.

The chain recombines TRBV3-1 with TRBJ2-3, with a possible D match to TRBD2 (6 bases). V lost 0 bases, J lost 6 bases, and 25 bases lay in between. Germline V lookup: CDR1 LGHDT, CDR2 YNNKEL (reference sequence). The CDR3 spans 19 residues. The CDR3 DNA reads TGTGCCAGCAGCCAAGAAATCGGTTGGCGGGGCCCTCCTTGGGATACGCAGTATTTT. Its translation is CASSQEIGWRGPPWDTQYF.

This chain links TRBV15 with TRBJ2-1, with 10 positions matching TRBD2. Germline V gene sequence: CDR1 LNHNV, CDR2 YYDKDF (reference sequence). V lost 4 bases to trimming and J lost 9 bases; unmatched junction nucleotides: 6. The CDR3 runs 14 residues. The CDR3 is CATSTGTSGTEQFF. The CDR3 DNA is TGTGCCACCAGCACTGGAACTAGCGGGACTGAGCAGTTCTTC.

CDR3 sequence reads: CSVTSGRLSYNEQFF. The CDR3 region has the DNA TGCAGTGTTACTAGCGGGAGACTGAGCTACAATGAGCAGTTCTTC. This chain links TRBV20-1 with TRBJ2-1, with TRBD2 identical over 11 bases. The CDR3 contains 15 residues. Germline CDR1 DFQATT, CDR2 SNEGSKA (reference sequence). V dropped 7 bases and J dropped 3; count of bases not matched to a gene: 8.

This chain uses TRBV5-5 with TRBJ1-2; D gene uncertain. Trimming took 2 bases from V and 1 from J, leaving 9 bases between them. The germline CDR1 and CDR2 sequences are SGHKS and YYEKEE (reference sequence). The length of the CDR3 is 14 residues. CDR3 loop: CASSFGEINYGYTF. DNA for the CDR3: TGTGCCAGCAGCTTCGGGGAGATTAACTATGGCTACACCTTC.

This clonotype was counted between two and nine times. The CDR3 DNA reads TGTGCCAGCAGTCTGGACTCGACCAGGTCCTACGAGCAGTACTTC. Protein sequence: CASSLDSTRSYEQYF. The genes are TRBV2 and TRBJ2-7; D perhaps matches TRBD2 (5 bases). V was trimmed by 5 bases and J by 1 base, leaving 15 bases between them. The CDR3 sequence is 15 residues long. Germline CDR1 is SNHLY and CDR2 is FYNNEI.

Comment on this clonotype: With a much larger clone just one base away, this may be a read error. The chain recombines TRBV10-3 with TRBJ2-3; D uncertain. This CDR3 is 15 amino acids long. CDR1 ENHRY and CDR2 SYGVKD come from the germline V gene. The CDR3 nucleotides read TGTGCCGTCAGTGGTCGCGGCCCCCCAGCAGATACGCAGTATTTT. It yields the protein CAVSGRGPPADTQYF.

This clonotype was seen a handful of times. The genes are TRBV20-1 and TRBJ1-2; 7 nucleotides align to TRBD1. The germline gives CDR1 DFQATT, CDR2 SNEGSKA (reference sequence). Trimming cost V 6 bases and J 0 bases; bases outside gene matches: 10. The CDR3 has 15 amino acids. The CDR3 DNA follows: TGCAGTGCGGAGCCGGGACAGCAATCTAACTATGGCTACACCTTC. It yields the protein CSAEPGQQSNYGYTF.